These T cell receptor beta chains were read from a single sample in a study of Ad26.COV2.S vaccination and SARS-CoV-2 variants. Sequenced by immunoSEQ multiplex PCR; TCRdb stores in-frame clones only, minus some. The repertoire holds over 400,000 clones, roughly 87% seen once, with over 2.5% in the top ten. The sequences come from peripheral blood, collected in a trial of Ad26.COV2.S vaccine versus placebo. Source of these receptors: a person between 18 and 59 years old who received the Ad26.COV2.S COVID-19 vaccine or a placebo. Each CDR3 is given with its conserved first and last residue. A D gene is named only where the DNA matches it firmly. The size field is filled for only some rows; it gives once, few, many or a size class.

CDR3aa: CASSLGQDLTGANVLTF
CDR3nt: TGTGCCAGCAGCTTAGGGCAGGATCTTACTGGGGCCAACGTCCTGACTTTC
j_gene: TRBJ2-6
abundance: NA
v_gene: TRBV7-3
d_gene: NA

CDR3aa: CASSVDPFLLNTEAFF
CDR3nt: TGTGCCAGCAGCGTAGACCCCTTCTTATTGAACACTGAAGCTTTCTTT
j_gene: TRBJ1-1
abundance: NA
v_gene: TRBV9
d_gene: NA

CDR3aa: CASSPQRVNQPQHF
CDR3nt: TGTGCCAGCTCTCCCCAGCGGGTAAATCAGCCCCAGCATTTT
j_gene: TRBJ1-5
abundance: NA
v_gene: TRBV18
d_gene: NA

CDR3aa: CASSLNGGRFDEQYF
CDR3nt: TGTGCCAGCAGCTTAAATGGGGGGAGGTTCGACGAGCAGTACTTC
j_gene: TRBJ2-7
abundance: NA
v_gene: TRBV7-3
d_gene: NA

CDR3aa: CSARASEAFF
CDR3nt: TGCAGTGCTAGAGCCTCGGAAGCTTTCTTT
j_gene: TRBJ1-1
abundance: NA
v_gene: TRBV20-1
d_gene: NA

CDR3aa: CASSQGLAGFTGELFF
CDR3nt: TGTGCCAGCAGCCAAGGGCTAGCGGGATTTACCGGGGAGCTGTTTTTT
j_gene: TRBJ2-2
abundance: NA
v_gene: TRBV4-2
d_gene: TRBD2

CDR3aa: CASSPPGSETQYF
CDR3nt: TGTGCCAGCTCACCACCGGGGTCGGAGACCCAGTACTTC
j_gene: TRBJ2-5
abundance: NA
v_gene: TRBV18
d_gene: NA

CDR3aa: CASSSSGSGTDTQYF
CDR3nt: TGTGCCAGCAGCTCTAGCGGGAGTGGGACAGATACGCAGTATTTT
j_gene: TRBJ2-3
abundance: NA
v_gene: TRBV11-3
d_gene: TRBD2

CDR3aa: CASSGLAGVTDTQYF
CDR3nt: TGTGCCAGCAGTGGCCTAGCGGGGGTCACAGATACGCAGTATTTT
j_gene: TRBJ2-3
abundance: once
v_gene: TRBV2
d_gene: TRBD2

CDR3aa: CASSVSFMGRHYEQYF
CDR3nt: TGTGCCAGCAGTGTATCCTTTATGGGCCGACACTACGAGCAGTACTTC
j_gene: TRBJ2-7
abundance: NA
v_gene: TRBV6-1
d_gene: NA

CDR3aa: CASSPPGTGGNIQYF
CDR3nt: TGTGCCAGCTCACCACCCGGGACAGGGGGAAACATTCAGTACTTC
j_gene: TRBJ2-4
abundance: few
v_gene: TRBV18
d_gene: TRBD1

CDR3aa: CASSQQGVRSGNTIYF
CDR3nt: TGTGCCAGCAGTCAACAGGGGGTTCGCTCTGGAAACACCATATATTTT
j_gene: TRBJ1-3
abundance: NA
v_gene: TRBV7-2
d_gene: TRBD1

CDR3aa: CASSLPGELFF
CDR3nt: TGTGCCAGCAGCTTACCCGGGGAGCTGTTTTTT
j_gene: TRBJ2-2
abundance: NA
v_gene: TRBV11-3
d_gene: NA

CDR3aa: CASRLDRDNYGYTF
CDR3nt: TGTGCCAGCAGGTTGGACAGAGACAACTATGGCTACACCTTC
j_gene: TRBJ1-2
abundance: NA
v_gene: TRBV2
d_gene: NA

CDR3aa: CASSMTGSRGAFF
CDR3nt: TGTGCCAGCAGTATGACAGGGTCACGGGGAGCTTTCTTT
j_gene: TRBJ1-1
abundance: NA
v_gene: TRBV6-5
d_gene: TRBD1

CDR3aa: CASSQGTNPYNEQFF
CDR3nt: TGCGCCAGCAGCCAAGGGACTAACCCCTACAATGAGCAGTTCTTC
j_gene: TRBJ2-1
abundance: NA
v_gene: TRBV4-1
d_gene: NA

CDR3aa: CASSRLAGATASYEQYF
CDR3nt: TGTGCCAGCAGCCGACTAGCGGGGGCTACCGCATCCTACGAGCAGTACTTC
j_gene: TRBJ2-7
abundance: NA
v_gene: TRBV7-6
d_gene: TRBD2

CDR3aa: CASSYDVGRGGTNEKLFF
CDR3nt: TGTGCCAGCAGTTACGATGTGGGGCGGGGAGGAACTAATGAAAAACTGTTTTTT
j_gene: TRBJ1-4
abundance: NA
v_gene: TRBV6-2/TRBV6-3
d_gene: NA

CDR3aa: CAISEFGVLSGNTIYF
CDR3nt: TGTGCCATCAGTGAGTTCGGGGTCCTCTCTGGAAACACCATATATTTT
j_gene: TRBJ1-3
abundance: once
v_gene: TRBV10-3
d_gene: NA

CDR3aa: CASSIEGAGDTQYF
CDR3nt: TGTGCCAGTAGTATAGAGGGGGCGGGAGATACGCAGTATTTT
j_gene: TRBJ2-3
abundance: NA
v_gene: TRBV19
d_gene: NA

CDR3aa: CASSPPDSYLGYTF
CDR3nt: TGTGCCAGCTCACCTCCGGACAGCTACCTTGGCTACACCTTC
j_gene: TRBJ1-2
abundance: NA
v_gene: TRBV18
d_gene: NA

CDR3aa: CASARTDTQYF
CDR3nt: TGTGCCAGCGCGAGGACAGATACGCAGTATTTT
j_gene: TRBJ2-3
abundance: NA
v_gene: TRBV2
d_gene: NA

CDR3aa: CASSLIRGEVYTF
CDR3nt: TGCGCCAGCAGCCTCATCAGGGGGGAGGTCTACACCTTC
j_gene: TRBJ1-2
abundance: NA
v_gene: TRBV4-1
d_gene: TRBD1

CDR3aa: CAYSRQAGGQFF
CDR3nt: TGTGCCTATTCCCGGCAAGCGGGAGGACAGTTCTTC
j_gene: TRBJ2-1
abundance: NA
v_gene: TRBV30
d_gene: TRBD2

CDR3aa: CASTPAASGGHYEQYF
CDR3nt: TGTGCCAGCACTCCTGCGGCTAGCGGGGGCCACTACGAGCAGTACTTC
j_gene: TRBJ2-7
abundance: NA
v_gene: TRBV7-2
d_gene: TRBD2

CDR3aa: CSVEDPGTGFVGEQFF
CDR3nt: TGCAGCGTTGAAGATCCCGGGACAGGGTTTGTCGGTGAGCAGTTCTTC
j_gene: TRBJ2-1
abundance: NA
v_gene: TRBV29-1
d_gene: TRBD1

CDR3aa: CSVERSPNNEQFF
CDR3nt: TGCAGCGTTGAAAGGTCACCCAACAATGAGCAGTTCTTC
j_gene: TRBJ2-1
abundance: NA
v_gene: TRBV29-1
d_gene: NA

CDR3aa: CASRGFETQYF
CDR3nt: TGTGCCAGCAGGGGGTTCGAGACCCAGTACTTC
j_gene: TRBJ2-5
abundance: NA
v_gene: TRBV11-2
d_gene: NA

CDR3aa: CASSIGTAYGYTF
CDR3nt: TGTGCCAGCAGTATCGGGACAGCCTATGGCTACACCTTC
j_gene: TRBJ1-2
abundance: once
v_gene: TRBV12-3/TRBV12-4
d_gene: TRBD1

CDR3aa: CASSSTRGQPQHF
CDR3nt: TGTGCCAGCAGTTCAACCAGGGGTCAGCCCCAGCATTTT
j_gene: TRBJ1-5
abundance: NA
v_gene: TRBV12-3/TRBV12-4
d_gene: NA

CDR3aa: CASSVFRGRKYF
CDR3nt: TGTGCCAGCAGTGTGTTCAGGGGGCGTAAGTACTTC
j_gene: TRBJ2-7
abundance: NA
v_gene: TRBV2
d_gene: TRBD1

CDR3aa: CSVEWYEDTQYF
CDR3nt: TGCAGCGTTGAATGGTATGAAGATACGCAGTATTTT
j_gene: TRBJ2-3
abundance: NA
v_gene: TRBV29-1
d_gene: NA

CDR3aa: CASGEQPDNEKLFF
CDR3nt: TGCGCCAGCGGGGAACAGCCCGATAATGAAAAACTGTTTTTT
j_gene: TRBJ1-4
abundance: NA
v_gene: TRBV5-1
d_gene: NA

CDR3aa: CASSESWGFGYEQYF
CDR3nt: TGTGCCAGCAGTGAATCTTGGGGGTTTGGGTACGAGCAGTACTTC
j_gene: TRBJ2-7
abundance: once
v_gene: TRBV2
d_gene: NA

CDR3aa: CASSLGRDSQETQYF
CDR3nt: TGTGCCAGCAGCTTGGGCCGGGACAGTCAAGAGACCCAGTACTTC
j_gene: TRBJ2-5
abundance: NA
v_gene: TRBV5-4
d_gene: TRBD1

CDR3aa: CASSYDYTEAFF
CDR3nt: TGTGCCAGCAGTTACGACTACACTGAAGCTTTCTTT
j_gene: TRBJ1-1
abundance: NA
v_gene: TRBV6-6
d_gene: NA

CDR3aa: CASSLAGFPGELFF
CDR3nt: TGCGCCAGCAGCTTGGCTGGGTTCCCCGGGGAGCTGTTTTTT
j_gene: TRBJ2-2
abundance: NA
v_gene: TRBV5-1
d_gene: NA

CDR3aa: CASSQTWTGQHF
CDR3nt: TGTGCCAGCAGCCAGACGTGGACCGGCCAGCATTTT
j_gene: TRBJ1-5
abundance: once
v_gene: TRBV6-2/TRBV6-3
d_gene: NA

CDR3aa: CASSPMGELFF
CDR3nt: TGTGCCAGCTCACCCATGGGGGAGCTGTTTTTT
j_gene: TRBJ2-2
abundance: NA
v_gene: TRBV18
d_gene: NA

CDR3aa: CASSYSKGSYGYTF
CDR3nt: TGTGCCAGCAGTTACTCGAAAGGATCGTATGGCTACACCTTC
j_gene: TRBJ1-2
abundance: NA
v_gene: TRBV6-5
d_gene: NA

CDR3aa: CASSSTGELSYNEQFF
CDR3nt: TGTGCCAGCAGCAGTACCGGGGAGTTGTCCTACAATGAGCAGTTCTTC
j_gene: TRBJ2-1
abundance: NA
v_gene: TRBV6-4
d_gene: NA

CDR3aa: CASSSFGTGGRWNSPLHF
CDR3nt: TGTGCCAGCAGCTCCTTCGGGACAGGGGGTAGGTGGAATTCACCCCTCCACTTT
j_gene: TRBJ1-6
abundance: NA
v_gene: TRBV13
d_gene: TRBD1

CDR3aa: CASNGDGPWNTIYF
CDR3nt: TGTGCCAGCAATGGTGACGGACCATGGAACACCATATATTTT
j_gene: TRBJ1-3
abundance: NA
v_gene: TRBV5-8
d_gene: NA

CDR3aa: CASSLHTGRELFF
CDR3nt: TGCGCCAGCAGCTTACACACGGGGAGGGAACTGTTTTTT
j_gene: TRBJ1-4
abundance: few
v_gene: TRBV4-3
d_gene: NA

CDR3aa: CASSPGTGPTSDTEAFF
CDR3nt: TGTGCCAGCAGCCCCGGGACAGGGCCAACGTCAGACACTGAAGCTTTCTTT
j_gene: TRBJ1-1
abundance: NA
v_gene: TRBV5-6
d_gene: TRBD1

CDR3aa: CASSLFGGTGGFVDEQFF
CDR3nt: TGCGCCAGCAGCTTGTTTGGCGGGACAGGGGGCTTCGTGGATGAGCAGTTCTTC
j_gene: TRBJ2-1
abundance: NA
v_gene: TRBV5-1
d_gene: TRBD1

CDR3aa: CSASRPPGNYGYTF
CDR3nt: TGCAGTGCTAGTAGGCCCCCAGGGAACTATGGCTACACCTTC
j_gene: TRBJ1-2
abundance: NA
v_gene: TRBV20-1
d_gene: NA

CDR3aa: CASSLDNRAANYGYTF
CDR3nt: TGCGCCAGCAGCTTGGATAACAGGGCCGCTAACTATGGCTACACCTTC
j_gene: TRBJ1-2
abundance: NA
v_gene: TRBV5-1
d_gene: NA

CDR3aa: CASSLLKTEAFF
CDR3nt: TGTGCCAGCAGTTTGCTGAAGACTGAAGCTTTCTTT
j_gene: TRBJ1-1
abundance: once
v_gene: TRBV28
d_gene: NA

CDR3aa: CASSPQMGLSTGELFF
CDR3nt: TGTGCCAGCTCACCCCAAATGGGACTTTCCACCGGGGAGCTGTTTTTT
j_gene: TRBJ2-2
abundance: NA
v_gene: TRBV18
d_gene: NA

CDR3aa: CATSRDANYGYTF
CDR3nt: TGTGCCACCAGCAGAGATGCGAACTATGGCTACACCTTC
j_gene: TRBJ1-2
abundance: NA
v_gene: TRBV15
d_gene: NA

CDR3aa: CASGLVRDSNTEAFF
CDR3nt: TGTGCTAGTGGTTTGGTACGAGACAGCAACACTGAAGCTTTCTTT
j_gene: TRBJ1-1
abundance: NA
v_gene: TRBV12-5
d_gene: NA

CDR3aa: CASSHGHSRGGTEAFF
CDR3nt: TGTGCCAGCAGCCACGGTCACTCTCGTGGGGGCACTGAAGCTTTCTTT
j_gene: TRBJ1-1
abundance: NA
v_gene: TRBV3-1/TRBV3-2
d_gene: NA

CDR3aa: CASSRDSYGYTF
CDR3nt: TGTGCCAGCAGCCGGGACAGCTATGGCTACACCTTC
j_gene: TRBJ1-2
abundance: NA
v_gene: TRBV7-9
d_gene: TRBD1

CDR3aa: CASSLRDQPQHF
CDR3nt: TGTGCCAGCAGCTTAAGGGATCAGCCCCAGCATTTT
j_gene: TRBJ1-5
abundance: NA
v_gene: TRBV7-9
d_gene: NA